This T cell receptor (beta chain) originates from a study of T-cell reconstitution after alpha-beta-depleted transplantation in children. Molecular barcoding with unique molecular identifiers was used for the TCRbeta library. One entry per CDR3 protein results from TCRdb running MiXCR on the PCR reads. The sample shows 200,000 to 300,000 distinct CDR3 sequences, 20% to 30% of them seen only once. General study points: Several hundred expanded graft clones reportedly gave rise to the alpha-beta T cells present about two months after transplant. T-cell counts and diversity at one year post-transplant came mainly from newly produced T cells.

Remarks on this clonotype: What it binds is not known.

The CDR3 sequence is 15 residues long. Looked up from germline, CDR1 is SNHLY and CDR2 is FYNNEI. V lost 7 bases and J lost 4, with 20 bases in between. The receptor was isolated from a female patient between 2 and 15 years old who had a stem cell transplant for congenital amegakaryocytic thrombocytopenia, so the T cells may come from the graft donor. The chain combines TRBV2 with TRBJ2-7; D possibly corresponds to TRBD1 (6 bases). Sequenced material: PBMCs, mostly from graft donor cells, taken 360 days after TCRalphabeta/CD19-depleted stem cell transplant. CDR3 DNA sequence: TGTGCCAGCAAATCAGGCCGGGACATTAAGTACGAGCAGTACTTC. Protein: CASKSGRDIKYEQYF.